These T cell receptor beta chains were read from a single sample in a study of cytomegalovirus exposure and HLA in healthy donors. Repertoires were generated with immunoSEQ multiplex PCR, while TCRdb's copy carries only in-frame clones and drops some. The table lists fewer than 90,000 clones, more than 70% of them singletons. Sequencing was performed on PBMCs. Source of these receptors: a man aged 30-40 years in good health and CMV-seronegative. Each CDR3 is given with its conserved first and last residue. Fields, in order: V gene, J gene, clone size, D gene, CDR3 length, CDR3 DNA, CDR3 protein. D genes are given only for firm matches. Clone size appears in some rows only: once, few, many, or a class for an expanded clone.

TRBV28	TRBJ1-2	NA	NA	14	TGTGCCAGCAATTCATCGGGACTGCTCTATGGCTACACCTTC	CASNSSGLLYGYTF
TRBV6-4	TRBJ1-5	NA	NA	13	TGTGCCAGCAGTGAGCAGGGCTCGGAGCCCCAGCATTTT	CASSEQGSEPQHF
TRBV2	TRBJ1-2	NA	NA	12	TGTGCCAGCAGTCCCCGGGACTATGGCTACACCTTC	CASSPRDYGYTF
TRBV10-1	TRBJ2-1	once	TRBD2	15	TGCGCCAGCAGTGAAGGGAGGCGGGAGGTGGATGAGCAGTTCTTC	CASSEGRREVDEQFF
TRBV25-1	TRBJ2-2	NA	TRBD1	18	TGTGCCAGCAGTAAAGCCACCACGGGACAGGGCGGCACCGGGGAGCTGTTTTTT	CASSKATTGQGGTGELFF
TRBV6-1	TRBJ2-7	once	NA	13	TGTGCCAGCAGTGAAGAATTGCGGGACGAGCAGTACTTC	CASSEELRDEQYF
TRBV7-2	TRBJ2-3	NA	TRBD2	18	TGTGCCAGCAGCTTAGCGAGGGCTAGCGGTCGAAGCACAGATACGCAGTATTTT	CASSLARASGRSTDTQYF
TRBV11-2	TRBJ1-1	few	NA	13	TGTGCCAGCAGCTTAACATCGAACACTGAAGCTTTCTTT	CASSLTSNTEAFF
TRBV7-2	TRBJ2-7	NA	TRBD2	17	TGTGCCAGCAGCTACTCTACCGGGACTAGCGCGTCTTACGAGCAGTACTTC	CASSYSTGTSASYEQYF
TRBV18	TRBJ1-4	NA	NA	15	TGTGCCAGCTCACCAAGAAGGGGTGTATTTGAAAAACTGTTTTTT	CASSPRRGVFEKLFF
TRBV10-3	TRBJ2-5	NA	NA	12	TGTGCCATCGGAACTAGCCAAGAGACCCAGTACTTC	CAIGTSQETQYF
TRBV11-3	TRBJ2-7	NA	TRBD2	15	TGTGCCAGCAGCTTAATCCCCAAGCGGGGCTACGAGCAGTACTTC	CASSLIPKRGYEQYF
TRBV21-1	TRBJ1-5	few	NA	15	TGTGCCAGCAGCGTAGAAGGAGAGTTTGGTCAGCCCCAGCATTTT	CASSVEGEFGQPQHF
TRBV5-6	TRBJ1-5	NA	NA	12	TGTGCCAGCAGCTTGGCTCGGGGGCCCCAGCATTTT	CASSLARGPQHF
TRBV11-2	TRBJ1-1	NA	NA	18	TGTGCCAGCAGCTCAGCCCCCGGGACTAGGGCGCGGAACACTGAAGCTTTCTTT	CASSSAPGTRARNTEAFF
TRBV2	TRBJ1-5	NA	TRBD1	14	TGTGCCAGCAGCCGGGACAGGGGTGGCCAGCCCCAGCATTTT	CASSRDRGGQPQHF
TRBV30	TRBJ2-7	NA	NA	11	TGTGCCTGGAGTAGCACCTACGAGCAGTACTTC	CAWSSTYEQYF
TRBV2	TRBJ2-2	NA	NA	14	TGTGCCAGCAGTGAACTAGCGAACACCGGGGAGCTGTTTTTT	CASSELANTGELFF
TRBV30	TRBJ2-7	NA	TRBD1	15	TGTGCCTGGAGTGACGGACAGGGGTTCGCCTACGAGCAGTACTTC	CAWSDGQGFAYEQYF
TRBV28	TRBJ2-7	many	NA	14	TGTGCCAGCAGTTCAGGTGGACAGGGAGGGGAGCAGTACTTC	CASSSGGQGGEQYF
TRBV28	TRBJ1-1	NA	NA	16	TGTGCCAGCAGTTCATTGGCCGCAGGGCGTACCACTGAAGCTTTCTTT	CASSSLAAGRTTEAFF
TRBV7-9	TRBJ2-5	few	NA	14	TGTGCCAGCAGCGCAGCCGGACTTCAAGAGACCCAGTACTTC	CASSAAGLQETQYF
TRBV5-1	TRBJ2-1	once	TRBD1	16	TGCGCCAGCAGAACCGGGACAGGGGGTTTCTACAATGAGCAGTTCTTC	CASRTGTGGFYNEQFF
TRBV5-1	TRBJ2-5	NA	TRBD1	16	TGCGCCAGCAGCCCCTACGGACAGGACTCAGTGGAGACCCAGTACTTC	CASSPYGQDSVETQYF
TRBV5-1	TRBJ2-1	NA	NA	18	TGCGCCAGCAGCTTGGCTTCAATCGGATGGAGCTCCTACAATGAGCAGTTCTTC	CASSLASIGWSSYNEQFF
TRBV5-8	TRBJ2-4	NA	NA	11	TGTGCCAGCAGCTTGCTAAACATTCAGTACTTC	CASSLLNIQYF
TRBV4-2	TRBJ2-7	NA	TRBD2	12	TGTGCCAGCAGCCAAGTATCCGGGGGGTTGCACTTC	CASSQVSGGLHF
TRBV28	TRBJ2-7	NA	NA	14	TGTGCCAGCAGTTCGCCGCCGAGCTCCTACGAGCAGTACTTC	CASSSPPSSYEQYF
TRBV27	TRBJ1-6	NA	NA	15	TGTGCCAGCAGTTTGGGGGGAGGCGGGAATTCACCCCTCCACTTT	CASSLGGGGNSPLHF
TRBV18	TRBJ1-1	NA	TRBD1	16	TGTGCCAGCTCACCCCGACAGGGACGGTATAGGACTGAAGCTTTCTTT	CASSPRQGRYRTEAFF
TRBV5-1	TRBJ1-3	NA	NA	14	TGCGCCAGCAGCTTGCAGGGAACTGGAAACACCATATATTTT	CASSLQGTGNTIYF
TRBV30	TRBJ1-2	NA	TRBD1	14	TGTGCCTGGATTTACAGGGGAGCTAACTATGGCTACACCTTC	CAWIYRGANYGYTF
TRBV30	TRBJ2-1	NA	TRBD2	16	TGTGCCTGGAGCACCGGGACTAGCGGGATCTACAATGAGCAGTTCTTC	CAWSTGTSGIYNEQFF
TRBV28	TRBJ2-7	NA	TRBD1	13	TGTGCCAGCAGGGGGACAGGGTCCTACGAGCAGTACTTC	CASRGTGSYEQYF
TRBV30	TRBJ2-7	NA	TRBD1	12	TGTGCCTGGGACAGGGGGCACTACGAGCAGTACTTC	CAWDRGHYEQYF
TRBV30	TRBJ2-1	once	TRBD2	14	TGTGCCTGGAGTGTCAGCGGGGGGGCTTATGAGCAGTTCTTC	CAWSVSGGAYEQFF
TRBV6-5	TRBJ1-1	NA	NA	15	TGTGCCAGCAGTTACTTAGAGGGCGTAGACACTGAAGCTTTCTTT	CASSYLEGVDTEAFF
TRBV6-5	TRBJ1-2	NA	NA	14	TGTGCCAGCAATCTGACGGAGGAATTTTATGGCTACACCTTC	CASNLTEEFYGYTF
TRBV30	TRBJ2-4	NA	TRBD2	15	TGTGCCTGGAGTCGTCGGGGGGGAGCCAAAAACATTCAGTACTTC	CAWSRRGGAKNIQYF
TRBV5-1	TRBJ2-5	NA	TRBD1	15	TGCGCCAGCAGCTTGGAAACAGGGGGCTGGGAGACCCAGTACTTC	CASSLETGGWETQYF
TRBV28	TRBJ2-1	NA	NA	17	TGTGCCAGCAGTTTGGCGATGGGGACTCCTACCTACAATGAGCAGTTCTTC	CASSLAMGTPTYNEQFF
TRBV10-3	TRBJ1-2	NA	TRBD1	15	TGTGCCATCAAACCAGAGGGGACAGGGTCGGGTGGCTACACCTTC	CAIKPEGTGSGGYTF
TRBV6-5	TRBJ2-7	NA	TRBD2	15	TGTGCCAGCAGTTACGTTAGCGGGGGGTTCTACGAGCAGTACTTC	CASSYVSGGFYEQYF
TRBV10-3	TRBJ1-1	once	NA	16	TGTGCCATCAGTGAGTCTGGACCCCAGGGGACCACTGAAGCTTTCTTT	CAISESGPQGTTEAFF
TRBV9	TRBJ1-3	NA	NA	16	TGTGCCAGCAGCCTCGGCCTACAGAGCTCTGGAAACACCATATATTTT	CASSLGLQSSGNTIYF
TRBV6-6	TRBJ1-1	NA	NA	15	TGTGCCAGCAGTTATAGCAACAGGGAAGGAGCTGAAGCTTTCTTT	CASSYSNREGAEAFF
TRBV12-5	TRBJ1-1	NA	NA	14	TGTGCTAGTGGTTCACATCCACAGAACACTGAAGCTTTCTTT	CASGSHPQNTEAFF
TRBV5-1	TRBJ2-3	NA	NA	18	TGCGCCAGCAGCCTGGAGGGCCGCGAATTTGCGGGAAAGGATACGCAGTATTTT	CASSLEGREFAGKDTQYF
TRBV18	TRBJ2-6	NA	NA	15	TGTGCCAGCTCACCGGACAACTCTGGGGCCAACGTCCTGACTTTC	CASSPDNSGANVLTF
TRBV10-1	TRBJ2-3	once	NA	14	TGCGCCAGCAGTGCGGGGGGCGCGACAGATACGCAGTATTTT	CASSAGGATDTQYF
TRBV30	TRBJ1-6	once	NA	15	TGTGCCTGGAAGCCCCCGGGACGGGACTATTCACCCCTCCACTTT	CAWKPPGRDYSPLHF
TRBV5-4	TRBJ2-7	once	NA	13	TGTGCCAGCAGCTTAGATAGCTACCGCGAGCAGTACTTC	CASSLDSYREQYF
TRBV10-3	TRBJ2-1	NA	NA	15	TGTGCCATCAGTGTACGGGAGAGGTCCTACAATGAGCAGTTCTTC	CAISVRERSYNEQFF
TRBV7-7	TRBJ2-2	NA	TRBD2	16	TGTGCTAGCAGTCAAACTGGGACTAGTGTTGGCGGGGAGCTGTTTTTT	CASSQTGTSVGGELFF